This record concerns one T cell receptor beta chain sequence. Antigen unknown. Via MiXCR, TCRdb re-called the reads, giving one row per CDR3 protein. This sample carries roughly 200,000 distinct CDR3 sequences, about a sixth of them seen once, and the ten largest clones take less than 25%. Germline V gene sequence: CDR1 MNHEY, CDR2 SVGEGT. Trimming removed 6 bases from V and 5 bases from J, with 16 bases in between. The CDR3 spans 14 residues. These data are taken from a study of T cell repertoires in cytomegalovirus infection. Study background: TCR beta signatures that were public indicated CMV infection and matching HLA type. Study-level findings and limits: Summed frequency of shared TCR beta families picked out CMV carriers who also had the relevant HLA.

Sequencing was done on a sample of CD8+ T cells from PBMCs. This receptor was obtained from a human donor in good health (CMV status not recorded). Some clones in this sample may be carry-over from other donors' samples. The chain links TRBV6-2 or TRBV6-3 to TRBJ1-2; D might be TRBD1 (5 bases). In DNA form, the CDR3 reads TGTGCCAGCAGCCACCCCCAGGGTGGGTATGGCTACACCTTC. Its protein is CASSHPQGGYGYTF.